Below are 18 T cell receptor beta chains sequenced from a single sample in a study of blood T cell repertoires in COVID-19. The repertoire was sequenced with immunoSEQ multiplex PCR; TCRdb's copy has only in-frame clones and lacks some. Altogether 200,000 to 250,000 clones are present, around 91% being singletons, with the ten largest covering 4% to 6%. Material for sequencing was peripheral blood. Receptors were obtained from a woman between 40 and 55 years old with acute or convalescent COVID-19.

This sequence joins TRBV9 and TRBJ2-3; TRBD2 matches 9 bases. Trimming at V came to 1 base and at J to 2 bases, leaving 5 bases not matched to a gene. Germline values: CDR1 SGDLS, CDR2 YYNGEE. CDR3 length equals 16 residues. The CDR3 DNA reads TGTGCCAGCAGCGTATCGGGCGGGGGGGACACAGATACGCAGTATTTT. This translates into CASSVSGGGDTDTQYF.

The V gene is TRBV3-1 (or the pseudogene TRBV3-2), the J gene TRBJ1-2, with no clear D. Trimming stripped 1 base from V and 4 bases from J, with 7 bases between. The CDR3 is 13 amino acids. Germline values: CDR1 LGHDT, CDR2 YNNKEL (reference sequence). As DNA, the CDR3 is TGTGCCAGCAGCCAAGGGGCAGCCTATGGCTACACCTTC. This gives the protein CASSQGAAYGYTF.

The chain uses TRBV5-1 and TRBJ2-6; possible D gene TRBD1, 6 bases. Germline loops: CDR1 SGHRS, CDR2 YFSETQ. Trimming removed 3 bases at V and 8 bases at J, with 15 bases between. This CDR3 region has 15 residues. The chain's CDR3 is CASSSPGQGTNVLTF. CDR3 coding DNA: TGCGCCAGCAGCTCACCGGGGCAGGGGACCAACGTCCTGACTTTC.

Only one count was recorded for this clone. V usage is TRBV9 and J usage is TRBJ2-3, with TRBD2 identical over 11 bases. Per the germline V gene, CDR1 is SGDLS and CDR2 is YYNGEE. CDR3 size: 15 residues. Trimming at V came to 3 bases and at J to 2 bases, leaving 2 bases not matched to a gene. The CDR3 DNA sequence: TGTGCCAGCAGCGATAGCGGGGGGGTCACAGATACGCAGTATTTT. It translates to CASSDSGGVTDTQYF. The full variable domain, rest sourced from reference TRBV9 and TRBJ2-3, is DSGVTQTPKHLITATGQRVTLRCSPRSGDLSVYWYQQSLDQGLQFLIQYYNGEERAKGNILERFSAQQFPDLHSELNLSSLELGDSALYFCASSDSGGVTDTQYFGPGTRLTVL.

The V call is TRBV9, the J call TRBJ2-1; 10 positions agree with TRBD2. The CDR3 loop spans 14 amino acids. Looked up from germline, CDR1 is SGDLS and CDR2 is YYNGEE. V shed 1 base and J 10 bases; nucleotides not matched to a gene: 5. The CDR3 DNA is TGTGCCAGCAGCGTATTGGTAGCGGGGGGCGAGCAGTTCTTC. Encoded protein: CASSVLVAGGEQFF.

The chain employs TRBV30 and TRBJ2-5, with TRBD1 identical over 9 bases. J lost 1 base, V lost 2 bases, and 5 bases had no gene match. The germline gives CDR1 GTSNPN, CDR2 SVGIG (reference sequence). The CDR3 sequence is 15 residues long. Here the CDR3 DNA reads TGTGCCTGGAGTCCGGGACAGGGATTCCAAGAGACCCAGTACTTC. This codes for CAWSPGQGFQETQYF.

The V gene is TRBV12-3 or TRBV12-4, the J gene TRBJ2-1, with 9 bases identical to TRBD2. V dropped 5 bases and J dropped 9; count of bases not matched to a gene: 5. The CDR3 spans 13 residues. CDR3: CASSGTSRAEQFF. The CDR3 bases are TGTGCCAGCAGTGGGACTAGCCGGGCTGAGCAGTTCTTC.

This rearrangement joins TRBV7-8 to TRBJ1-5; D call uncertain. With 5 bases removed from V and 5 bases from J, the gap between germline ends came to 10 bases. Per germline, CDR1 SGHVS and CDR2 FQNEAQ. The CDR3 is made up of 13 amino acids. CDR3 DNA sequence: TGTGCCAGCAGCGTTGGAGTGGATCAGCCCCAGCATTTT. It is translated as CASSVGVDQPQHF.

The chain links TRBV10-2 to TRBJ1-2; 10 nucleotides line up with TRBD1. The CDR3 is 15 amino acids. CDR1 WSHSY and CDR2 SAAADI come from the germline V gene. V gave up 7 bases and J gave up 4 bases; unmatched junction bases: 9. CDR3 coding DNA: TGCGCCAGCAACCCCGAGACAGGGGGCGGCTATGGCTACACCTTC. Translation: CASNPETGGGYGYTF.

The V call is TRBV10-1, the J call TRBJ2-4; unclear D gene. The CDR3 is made up of 12 amino acids. CDR1 and CDR2 from the germline V gene are WNHNN and SYGVQD (reference sequence). V was clipped by 0 bases and J by 12 bases, with 9 bases between them. CDR3 in DNA: TGCGCCAGCAGTGAGTCGGCCAGTCCTCAGTACTTC. This gives the protein CASSESASPQYF.

DNA of the CDR3: TGCAGCGTTTCTGGGCATGGGCAAGAGACCCAGTACTTC. This translates into CSVSGHGQETQYF. V gene TRBV29-1 combines with J gene TRBJ2-5, with unresolved D. V lost 5 bases and J 2 bases, leaving 12 bases between the germline ends. Germline CDR1 reads SQVTM; CDR2 reads ANQGSEA. This CDR3 has 13 amino acids. The variable domain in full, with the rest retrieved from reference TRBV29-1 and TRBJ2-5, is SAVISQKPSRDICQRGTSLTIQCQVDSQVTMMFWYRQQPGQSLTLIATANQGSEATYESGFVIDKFPISRPNLTFSTLTVSNMSPEDSSIYLCSVSGHGQETQYFGPGTRLLVL.

The gene calls are TRBV19 and TRBJ1-3; D call uncertain. V dropped 6 bases and J dropped 5 bases, with 14 bases sitting between them. The CDR3 is made up of 14 amino acids. Germline CDR1 LNHDA, CDR2 SQIVND (reference sequence). Here the CDR3 reads CASRIAVDRNTIYF. CDR3 nucleotide sequence: TGTGCCAGTAGAATTGCCGTAGATAGAAACACCATATATTTT.

This chain joins TRBV7-2 and TRBJ1-5; 8 positions match TRBD1. CDR3 length: 15 residues. The V and J ends lost 5 bases and 2 bases, in that order; junction bases with no gene match: 5. Germline CDR1 SGHTA, CDR2 FQGNSA. Here the CDR3 DNA reads TGTGCCAGCAGCCCCGGGACAGGAGGCAATCAGCCCCAGCATTTT. This gives the protein CASSPGTGGNQPQHF.

V is TRBV28 and J is TRBJ2-5; D gene unclear. V lost 7 bases and J lost 2, with 14 bases in between. Germline V gene sequence: CDR1 MDHEN, CDR2 SYDVKM. The CDR3 is 14 amino acids. CDR3 bases: TGTGCCAGCACTTCAAGGCGGCATCAAGAGACCCAGTACTTC. This gives the protein CASTSRRHQETQYF. The full variable domain, completed using reference TRBV28 and TRBJ2-5, is DVKVTQSSRYLVKRTGEKVFLECVQDMDHENMFWYRQDPGLGLRLIYFSYDVKMKEKGDIPEGYSVSREKKERFSLILESASTNQTSMYLCASTSRRHQETQYFGPGTRLLVL.

With regard to this clone: In the same sample, other DNA sequences code for this CDR3. The chain has TRBV9 and TRBJ1-2; D uncertain. V lost 0 bases to trimming and J lost 6 bases, with 6 bases between them. Per germline, CDR1 SGDLS and CDR2 YYNGEE. The CDR3 consists of 12 residues. For the CDR3, the DNA is TGTGCCAGCAGCGTAGATCGGGATGGCTACACCTTC. Protein: CASSVDRDGYTF.

V gene TRBV5-4 combines with J gene TRBJ1-1; D might be TRBD1 (5 bases). CDR1 and CDR2 from the germline V gene are SGHNT and YYREEE (reference sequence). The CDR3 is made up of 14 amino acids. Trimming left V 4 bases short and J 1 base short, with 11 bases between. The chain's CDR3 is CASSIKQANTEAFF. For the CDR3, the DNA is TGTGCCAGCAGCATTAAACAGGCGAACACTGAAGCTTTCTTT.

This rearrangement joins TRBV28 to TRBJ1-4; D remains unclear. Trimming shortened V by 6 bases and J by 0 bases, and 17 bases separated the two germline ends. This CDR3 region has 17 residues. The germline gives CDR1 MDHEN, CDR2 SYDVKM. CDR3 amino acids: CASSLGRRSATNEKLFF. CDR3 sequence (DNA): TGTGCCAGCAGCCTCGGACGGAGGAGCGCAACTAATGAAAAACTGTTTTTT.

The chain has TRBV28 and TRBJ1-2; D gene uncertain. The CDR3 runs to 12 residues. Looked up from germline, CDR1 is MDHEN and CDR2 is SYDVKM. Deletions cut 7 bases from V and 0 bases from J, with 6 bases between. The CDR3 DNA sequence: TGTGCCAGCACCACTCCTAACTATGGCTACACCTTC. As protein: CASTTPNYGYTF.